This entry lists 14 T cell receptor beta chains sequenced from one sample in a study of T-cell memory formation after mild COVID-19. TCRdb independently ran MiXCR on the 5' RACE reads; one entry per CDR3 protein. The table lists approximately 400,000 distinct CDR3 sequences, roughly 18% of them singletons, with roughly 21% in the top ten. The sequenced material came from PBMCs or a T cell subset sorted from them (not recorded which). These TCRs come from a man younger than 30 who had mild COVID-19 (a few samples of this study predate the infection). Cell type and time point are not known.

The chain links TRBV7-2 to TRBJ1-4; D remains ambiguous. Germline CDR1 and CDR2: SGHTA and FQGNSA. There are 14 residues in the CDR3. V was pared by 4 bases and J by 8 bases, with 14 bases between. CDR3 DNA: TGTGCCAGCAGCTGGTACCCGGCCGGAGAAAAACTGTTTTTT. It is translated as CASSWYPAGEKLFF.

In this sample, this clonotype turned up a few times. The chain combines TRBV5-1 with TRBJ2-7; 7 nucleotides align to TRBD1. V shed 2 bases, J shed 7 bases, and the junction held 9 bases outside the gene matches. This CDR3 has 14 amino acids. Germline V lookup: CDR1 SGHRS, CDR2 YFSETQ. CDR3 amino acids: CASSLQGPRAEQYF. CDR3 DNA sequence: TGCGCCAGCAGCTTACAGGGGCCCCGGGCGGAGCAGTACTTC.

The chain employs TRBV28 and TRBJ2-7; no definite D call. Trimming left V 4 bases short and J 4 bases short, with 5 bases between. The V gene's germline CDR1 is MDHEN and CDR2 SYDVKM. The CDR3 loop spans 11 amino acids. This chain's CDR3 is CASSSVYEQYV. The DNA for the CDR3 is TGTGCCAGCAGTTCCGTTTACGAGCAGTACGTC.

This clonotype has more than one count but fewer than ten. The chain joins TRBV19 to TRBJ1-6, with D possibly TRBD1 on 5 matching bases. Germline V gene data show CDR1 as LNHDA and CDR2 as SQIVND (reference sequence). V was clipped by 10 bases and J by 9 bases, with 22 bases between them. CDR3 length: 15 residues. The CDR3 nucleotides read TGTGCCATCACCCCGCCCCAGGGTTGCCGTTCACCCCTCCACTTT. Amino acids: CAITPPQGCRSPLHF. Full variable domain (missing parts from reference TRBV19 and TRBJ1-6): DGGITQSPKYLFRKEGQNVTLSCEQNLNHDAMYWYRQDPGQGLRLIYYSQIVNDFQKGDIAEGYSVSREKKESFPLTVTSAQKNPTAFYLCAITPPQGCRSPLHFGNGTRLTVT.

This clonotype was counted a few times. The chain couples TRBV6-5 to TRBJ2-1; unclear D gene. Trimming cost V 2 bases and J 10 bases, with 12 bases left between them. The CDR3 has 13 residues. The V gene's germline CDR1 is MNHEY and CDR2 SVGAGI. In nucleotides, the CDR3 is TGTGCCAGCAGTTACGGGCCCGACGTGGAGCAGTTCTTC. The encoded protein is CASSYGPDVEQFF.

The V gene is TRBV27, the J gene TRBJ1-1, with TRBD1 identical over 7 bases. The CDR3 is made up of 13 amino acids. The V gene end was trimmed by 5 bases and the J gene end by 11 bases; junction bases not matched to a gene: 11. CDR1 and CDR2 (germline): MNHEY, SMNVEV (reference sequence). Here the CDR3 DNA reads TGTGCCAGCAGTGAGGGGGCGTACGCGACGGCTTTCTTT. This codes for CASSEGAYATAFF.

Details on this clonotype: One base away lies a much larger clone, so this may be a sequencing read error. The J gene is TRBJ2-5, the V gene TRBV7-3, with D tentatively TRBD1 (5 bases). Germline assignment: CDR1 SGHTA and CDR2 FQGTGA. V was pared by 5 bases and J by 5 bases, with 6 bases between. The CDR3 spans 11 residues. CDR3 amino acids: CASSKGETQYF. CDR3 bases: TGTGCCAGCAGCAAGGGGGAGACCCAGTACTTC.

The chain couples TRBV12-3 or TRBV12-4 to TRBJ2-5, with 7 bases identical to TRBD2. J lost 1 base, V lost 1 base, and 3 bases had no gene match. This CDR3 spans 15 amino acids. The CDR3 sequence is CASSLGAGPQETQYF. CDR3 coding DNA: TGTGCCAGCAGTTTAGGAGCGGGGCCCCAAGAGACCCAGTACTTC.

V is TRBV7-6 and J is TRBJ2-1; the match to TRBD2 covers 9 bases. This CDR3 region has 14 residues. CDR1 SGHVS and CDR2 FNYEAQ come from the germline V gene. The trim removed 4 bases at V and 7 bases at J, leaving 5 bases unmatched. The CDR3 loop reads CASSSRSGGNEQFF. CDR3 sequence (DNA): TGTGCCAGCAGCTCCCGGAGCGGGGGGAATGAGCAGTTCTTC.

This clonotype came up many times. The CDR3 DNA reads TGCAGTGCTCCTCGACTCGGGTCAGGGGGCGACTATGGCTACACCTTC. Translating gives CSAPRLGSGGDYGYTF. This chain links TRBV20-1 with TRBJ1-2, with 8 positions matching TRBD1. J lost 3 bases, V lost 5 bases, and 14 bases had no gene match. CDR1 and CDR2 from the germline V gene are DFQATT and SNEGSKA (reference sequence). The CDR3 is 16 residues long.

This clonotype was counted a few times. The gene calls are TRBV4-1 and TRBJ2-1; TRBD2 aligns across 7 bases. Trimming took 4 bases from V and 7 from J; bases not matched to a gene: 10. Germline V gene data show CDR1 as MGHRA and CDR2 as YSYEKL. This CDR3 has 15 residues. The CDR3 is CASSREGSGRNEQFF. The CDR3 DNA is TGCGCCAGCAGCCGGGAGGGTAGCGGCAGAAATGAGCAGTTCTTC.

This sequence joins TRBV2 and TRBJ1-3, with D possibly being TRBD1 (5 bases). This CDR3 has 14 residues. V lost 3 bases and J lost 8, with 14 bases in between. Germline V gives CDR1 SNHLY, CDR2 FYNNEI. The CDR3 sequence is CASSEEQRGYTIYF. CDR3 nucleotides: TGTGCCAGCAGTGAGGAACAGCGGGGGTACACCATATATTTT.

This clonotype was recorded a few times. The CDR3 sequence is CASTGQGLAEQFF. The CDR3 DNA follows: TGTGCCAGCACGGGACAGGGGTTGGCTGAGCAGTTCTTC. The chain links TRBV11-1 to TRBJ2-1; TRBD1 matches 10 bases. Germline V gene data show CDR1 as SGHAT and CDR2 as FQDESV (reference sequence). This CDR3 is 13 amino acids long. After removal of 7 bases from V and 9 bases from J, the junction contained 6 bases not matched to a gene.

The chain combines TRBV14 with TRBJ2-2; possibly TRBD2 for D (6 bases). The CDR3 sequence is 20 residues long. CDR1 is SGHDN and CDR2 is FVKESK in the germline V gene. V was cut by 1 base and J by 1 base, with 22 bases left in between. The CDR3 DNA reads as TGTGCCAGCAGCCAAGGTTGGAGGGCATCCGCGCGGTGGAACACCGGGGAGCTGTTTTTT. This sequence encodes CASSQGWRASARWNTGELFF.